What follows describes a single T cell receptor (beta chain). Its target is unknown. This specimen comes from a study of CD8+CD57+ T cells in acquired aplastic anemia. The J segment lost 2 bases and the V segment lost 4 bases, leaving 10 bases of the junction unmatched. CDR1 and CDR2 (germline): ENHRY, SYGVKD. The length of the CDR3 is 17 residues. Profiling that covered TCR beta VDJ and CDR3 relied on genomic DNA as its template. TCRdb passed the reads through MiXCR, listing each CDR3 protein once. The sample records approximately 200,000 distinct CDR3 sequences, over 60% being singletons. Study conclusions and caveats: With respect to CD8+ Simpson's diversity, patients and controls did not differ significantly.

The source of this sequence is a human donor with severe aplastic anemia or a healthy control (not recorded which). The genes are TRBV10-3 and TRBJ2-1; 8 nucleotides match TRBD2. The specimen was sorted CD4+, CD8+, or CD8+CD57+ T cells (not recorded which) from PBMCs. The CDR3 loop reads CAISATTGGAPYNEQFF. The CDR3 nucleotides read TGTGCCATCAGTGCCACCACCGGGGGGGCCCCCTACAATGAGCAGTTCTTC.